The clone carrying this TCR beta chain has a handful of counts. V was shortened by 4 bases and J by 2 bases, with 10 bases between the two germline ends. The V gene's germline CDR1 is SQVTM and CDR2 ANQGSEA. The CDR3 loop spans 13 amino acids. This entry belongs to a study of human T cells and chemical hapten exposure. Study overall: DPC at 2% was the sensitizing agent, placed on roughly 2 cm by roughly 2 cm of upper inner arm skin. Variation in per-sample TCR yields came mainly from small pooled library volume differences.

MiXCR, applied by TCRdb to the RACE reads, yields one record per CDR3 protein. This table has approximately 400,000 distinct CDR3 sequences, 4.5% to 5.5% appearing once. Noted time point: pre-sensitization, week 0. Specified treatment: therapeutic diphenylcyclopropenone sensitization with weekly scalp DPC. Blood was drawn before each patch test was applied. This TCR derives from a woman aged 45-59 years with alopecia areata. Some clones in this sample may be carry-over from other donors' samples. This sample comprised whole blood, obtained in connection with sensitization to the hapten diphenylcyclopropenone (DPC). The chain carries TRBV29-1 and TRBJ2-3, with TRBD2 as a possible D gene (5 bases). In nucleotides, the CDR3 is TGCAGCGTTGGAGCGGTTCTCACAGATACGCAGTATTTT. Translating gives CSVGAVLTDTQYF.